This T cell receptor (beta chain) was found in a study of T cells in Graves' hyperthyroidism and ophthalmopathy. V lost 4 bases, J lost 7 bases, and 9 bases stayed unmatched. Germline CDR1 is GTSNPN and CDR2 is SVGIG (reference sequence). This CDR3 spans 15 amino acids. The study's findings and limits: Appearing also in blood were most of the thyroid clonotypes expanded above 0.001.

This clonotype was found many times. What it recognizes is unknown. Exclusion of patients followed from uncontrolled infection, other autoimmune disease, pregnancy or lactation. Clinicians diagnosed patients from clinical symptoms, serum thyroxine and TRAb, thyroid ultrasound and orbital computed tomography. There were TCR beta CDR3 regions amplified from RNA transcripts. Initially, a first-round RT-PCR of the TCR CDR3 employed the HTBI primer set. TCRdb used MiXCR to reprocess the multiplex PCR reads, holding one entry per CDR3 protein. The table records roughly 400,000 distinct CDR3 sequences, 15% to 17% of them present only once.

Material: blood. The TCR was taken from a woman aged 18-35 years with Graves' hyperthyroidism that later progressed to Graves' ophthalmopathy. The V and J genes are TRBV30 and TRBJ1-4; 10 bases are shared with TRBD1. The CDR3: CAWKLGQGGSEKLFF. CDR3 DNA: TGTGCCTGGAAACTTGGACAGGGGGGAAGTGAAAAACTGTTTTTT.